These T cell receptor beta chains were read from a single sample in a study of blood T cell repertoires in COVID-19. The data were produced by immunoSEQ multiplex PCR, yet TCRdb's version contains in-frame clones alone and is incomplete. The sample yields roughly 260,000 clones, 90% to 95% seen once. Sequenced: PBMCs or T cells enriched from blood (not recorded which). The receptors originated from a woman aged 18-29 years who had recovered from COVID-19. Each CDR3 is given with its conserved first and last residue. The D gene is left open where the match is weak. Size values are once, few and many counts, or a class for expanded clones, and some rows have none.

abundance	d_gene	v_gene	j_gene	CDR3aa	CDR3nt
few	TRBD1	TRBV7-6	TRBJ1-5	CASSLGGDRRNQPQHF	TGTGCCAGCAGCCTAGGGGGGGACAGGCGCAATCAGCCCCAGCATTTT
-	TRBD1	TRBV29-1	TRBJ1-2	CSAPRGPYGYTF	TGCAGCGCCCCTAGGGGGCCATATGGCTACACCTTC
once	-	TRBV27	TRBJ2-7	CASSSKFHSYEQYF	TGTGCCAGCAGCTCCAAATTCCACAGCTACGAGCAGTACTTC
-	-	TRBV5-5	TRBJ1-2	CASSLTPGGDYGYTF	TGTGCCAGCAGCTTGACCCCGGGAGGGGACTATGGCTACACCTTC
-	-	TRBV18	TRBJ2-2	CASSPLGLKNTGELFF	TGTGCCAGCTCACCTTTAGGACTGAAGAACACCGGGGAGCTGTTTTTT
-	-	TRBV3-1/TRBV3-2	TRBJ2-3	CASSQAIDTQYF	TGTGCCAGCAGCCAAGCCATAGATACGCAGTATTTT
-	-	TRBV9	TRBJ2-7	CASSVNQGYEQYF	TGTGCCAGCAGCGTGAATCAGGGCTACGAGCAGTACTTC
once	TRBD1	TRBV7-8	TRBJ2-7	CASNLGTGVDEQYF	TGTGCCAGCAACCTCGGGACAGGGGTCGACGAGCAGTACTTC
-	-	TRBV14	TRBJ1-3	CASSQVGGYTIYF	TGTGCCAGCAGCCAAGTCGGGGGATACACCATATATTTT
-	-	TRBV4-3	TRBJ1-2	CASSQAWASGYTF	TGCGCCAGCAGCCAGGCCTGGGCGTCCGGCTACACCTTC
-	TRBD1	TRBV5-6	TRBJ2-2	CASTLTGANTGELFF	TGTGCCAGCACCCTGACAGGGGCGAACACCGGGGAGCTGTTTTTT
-	TRBD1	TRBV28	TRBJ1-6	CASSPGQVSSPLHF	TGTGCCAGCAGTCCGGGACAGGTATCTTCACCCCTCCACTTT
-	-	TRBV10-3	TRBJ1-2	CAIRPLSGGYTF	TGTGCCATCAGGCCCCTCTCCGGTGGCTACACCTTC
-	TRBD1	TRBV27	TRBJ1-4	CASEQSTGRPNEKLFF	TGTGCCAGCGAACAATCGACAGGGCGGCCTAATGAAAAACTGTTTTTT
-	TRBD2	TRBV7-3	TRBJ2-5	CASSQAGDETQYF	TGTGCCAGCAGCCAAGCGGGAGACGAGACCCAGTACTTC
once	-	TRBV12-3/TRBV12-4	TRBJ2-5	CASSLQETQYF	TGTGCCAGCAGTCTACAAGAGACCCAGTACTTC
-	-	TRBV5-6	TRBJ2-5	CASSLRSGAKETQYF	TGTGCCAGCAGCTTGAGGTCAGGGGCAAAGGAGACCCAGTACTTC
-	-	TRBV11-2	TRBJ1-2	CASSSYYGYTF	TGTGCCAGCAGCTCCTATTATGGCTACACCTTC
once	TRBD2	TRBV7-8	TRBJ2-7	CASSLEGTSGYEQYF	TGTGCCAGCAGCTTAGAAGGGACTAGCGGCTACGAGCAGTACTTC
-	-	TRBV7-3	TRBJ1-2	CASSPSGGRNYGYTF	TGTGCCAGCAGCCCGTCGGGCGGGCGCAACTATGGCTACACCTTC
-	-	TRBV19	TRBJ1-4	CASSGIGEKLFF	TGTGCCTCGTCCGGGATCGGTGAAAAACTGTTTTTT
-	TRBD1	TRBV20-1	TRBJ1-2	CSALTGEGYTF	TGCAGTGCTCTCACAGGGGAGGGCTACACCTTC
-	-	TRBV10-3	TRBJ1-2	CAISGAGNYGYTF	TGTGCCATCAGTGGGGCGGGAAACTATGGCTACACCTTC